The sequence of this T cell receptor beta chain was determined in a study of shared clonotypes between healthy human individuals. TCRdb's table, derived via immunoSEQ multiplex PCR, lists solely in-frame clones and lacks some. This repertoire shows hundreds of thousands of clones, just over 90% found once; its top ten account for about 24%. With V trimmed by 5 bases and J by 3 bases, 10 bases remained unmatched. CDR3 length equals 16 residues. The germline V gene has CDR1 SGDLS and CDR2 YYNGEE. Selected positively for CCR7 and CD45RO-negative, naive CD8 cells excluded terminally differentiated effector memory CD45RA+ cells.

Sequencing was performed on naive CD8+ T cells sorted from blood. The source of this sequence is a man between 25 and 39 years old in good health. The gene calls are TRBV9 and TRBJ2-3; 9 nucleotides match TRBD2. The CDR3 is CASRPGAGGVTDTQYF. CDR3 nucleotide sequence: TGTGCCAGCAGGCCTGGAGCGGGAGGAGTGACAGATACGCAGTATTTT.